One sample yielded the 25 T cell receptor beta chains listed below, sequenced in a study of Ad26.COV2.S vaccination and SARS-CoV-2 variants. The treatment denotes: around 19 received Ad26.COV2.S at low or high dose, single or two shots; 5 received placebo; per-sample allocation not given. It was on day 63 after the first vaccine or placebo injection that samples were taken. The table came from immunoSEQ multiplex PCR; TCRdb's copy has only in-frame clones and leaves some out. The sample shows fewer than 400,000 clones, about 85% of them seen only once. The specimen comprised peripheral blood, sampled in a trial of Ad26.COV2.S vaccine versus placebo. The receptors originated from a person aged 18-60 years who received the Ad26.COV2.S COVID-19 vaccine or a placebo.

V gene TRBV15 combines with J gene TRBJ2-5, with no clear D. Trimming stripped 3 bases from V and 5 bases from J, with 10 bases between. The germline CDR1 and CDR2 sequences are LNHNV and YYDKDF (reference sequence). This CDR3 comprises 13 residues. The CDR3: CATSSESRETQYF. CDR3 DNA sequence: TGTGCCACCAGCAGTGAATCTCGGGAGACCCAGTACTTC.

The gene calls are TRBV4-1 and TRBJ2-7; TRBD2 matches at 9 bases. After removal of 1 base from V and 6 bases from J, the junction contained 10 bases not matched to a gene. CDR1 is MGHRA and CDR2 is YSYEKL in the germline V gene. The CDR3 runs to 16 residues. The CDR3: CASSQAVAAGGGEQYF. In nucleotides, the CDR3 is TGCGCCAGCAGCCAAGCGGTGGCAGCGGGGGGTGGCGAGCAGTACTTC.

The gene calls are TRBV4-1 and TRBJ1-5; D remains unclear. Trimming shortened V by 2 bases and J by 4 bases, and 21 bases separated the two germline ends. The V gene's germline CDR1 is MGHRA and CDR2 YSYEKL. The CDR3 contains 18 residues. The DNA of the CDR3 is TGCGCCAGCAGCCAATACCCCATTGTGTTGGGCGGTAATCAGCCCCAGCATTTT. Residues: CASSQYPIVLGGNQPQHF.

This clone appeared a few times. The chain joins TRBV19 to TRBJ1-5; D might be TRBD1 (5 bases). This CDR3 comprises 13 residues. Germline V gene data show CDR1 as LNHDA and CDR2 as SQIVND (reference sequence). V was trimmed by 8 bases and J by 4 bases, leaving 12 bases between them. CDR3 bases: TGTGCCAGTGCCCCGGGACGTAATCAGCCCCAGCATTTT. Amino acids: CASAPGRNQPQHF.

The rearrangement joins TRBV5-1 to TRBJ1-6, with 9 bases lining up with TRBD1. This CDR3 is 20 amino acids long. CDR1 SGHRS and CDR2 YFSETQ come from the germline V gene. Trimming took 0 bases from V and 1 from J; bases not matched to a gene: 11. DNA of the CDR3: TGCGCCAGCAGCTTGGACCCCGGGACAGGGAGTAGGTCCTATAATTCACCCCTCCACTTT. This encodes CASSLDPGTGSRSYNSPLHF.

The rearrangement links TRBV19 to TRBJ2-3, with D possibly being TRBD2 (5 bases). The V gene lost 5 bases and the J gene lost 4 bases, with 10 bases spanning the gap. Germline loops: CDR1 LNHDA, CDR2 SQIVND (reference sequence). The CDR3 sequence is 13 residues long. Written as DNA, the CDR3 is TGTGCCAGTAGTCCGGGAAACCCAGATACGCAGTATTTT. Amino acids: CASSPGNPDTQYF.

As to this clone: Other nucleotide sequences from this sample produce the same CDR3. J is TRBJ2-5 and V is TRBV11-2; D might be TRBD2 (6 bases). The germline V and J ends were trimmed by 4 bases and 4 bases, with 16 bases remaining between them. Germline assignment: CDR1 SGHAT and CDR2 FQNNGV. This CDR3 is built from 15 residues. The CDR3 loop reads CASSSRDSNLETQYF. DNA for the CDR3: TGTGCCAGCAGCTCCCGGGACTCCAACCTAGAGACCCAGTACTTC.

This clone was recorded only once. The genes are TRBV6-5 and TRBJ2-7; 15 bases map to TRBD2. CDR3 size: 15 residues. The ends lost 6 bases at V and 2 bases at J; junction bases unmatched: 2. Germline values: CDR1 MNHEY, CDR2 SVGAGI. The CDR3 protein is CASSWTSGGAYEQYF. DNA for the CDR3: TGTGCCAGCAGCTGGACTAGCGGGGGGGCCTACGAGCAGTACTTC.

V usage is TRBV27 and J usage is TRBJ2-7; D may match TRBD1 or TRBD2 (5 bases each). Trimming left V 2 bases short and J 1 base short, with 12 bases between. The CDR3 totals 15 residues. Germline values: CDR1 MNHEY, CDR2 SMNVEV (reference sequence). The CDR3 region is CASSLKAEGSYEQYF. CDR3 nucleotide sequence: TGTGCCAGCAGTTTAAAGGCTGAGGGGTCCTACGAGCAGTACTTC.

V is TRBV2 and J is TRBJ1-1; no firm D call. V lost 2 bases and J lost 5, with 12 bases in between. From germline, CDR1 is SNHLY and CDR2 FYNNEI. The CDR3 extends over 14 amino acids. Here the CDR3 reads CASSELAAGTEAFF. CDR3 DNA: TGTGCCAGCAGTGAATTGGCGGCCGGAACTGAAGCTTTCTTT.

This chain links TRBV29-1 with TRBJ2-5; possibly TRBD1 for D (8 bases). The CDR3 has 12 amino acids. Trimming took 7 bases from V and 7 from J, leaving 16 bases between them. In germline, CDR1 is SQVTM, CDR2 ANQGSEA. CDR3 sequence reads: CSGGGQAGTQYF. CDR3 in DNA: TGCAGCGGGGGGGGACAGGCAGGGACCCAGTACTTC.

This chain links TRBV2 with TRBJ1-2, with D perhaps matching TRBD1 (6 bases). Germline lookup yields CDR1 SNHLY and CDR2 FYNNEI. Trimming stripped 6 bases from V and 4 bases from J, with 6 bases between. This CDR3 is built from 11 residues. CDR3 protein: CASRDSYGYTF. The CDR3 DNA sequence: TGTGCCAGCAGGGACAGCTATGGCTACACCTTC.

The gene calls are TRBV4-1 and TRBJ2-4; D assignment may be TRBD1 or TRBD2 (5 bases each). This CDR3 region has 16 residues. V was shortened by 5 bases and J by 5 bases, with 19 bases between the two germline ends. The germline CDR1 and CDR2 sequences are MGHRA and YSYEKL. The CDR3 region is CASSEPSKGRENIQYF. The CDR3, as DNA: TGCGCCAGCAGCGAACCTAGTAAGGGACGGGAAAACATTCAGTACTTC.

The rearrangement links TRBV29-1 to TRBJ2-1, with 7 bases lining up with TRBD1. CDR1 is SQVTM and CDR2 is ANQGSEA in the germline V gene. CDR3 length: 13 residues. The CDR3 DNA reads TGCAGTGTTCAGGGACAGCTATACAATGAGCAGTTCTTC. The encoded protein is CSVQGQLYNEQFF.

The rearrangement joins TRBV30 to TRBJ2-6; 8 positions match TRBD2. The trim removed 4 bases at V and 4 bases at J, leaving 6 bases unmatched. Germline CDR1 and CDR2: GTSNPN and SVGIG (reference sequence). This CDR3 comprises 15 residues. DNA for the CDR3: TGTGCCTGGACTGCTAGCGGGTCCGGGGCCAACGTCCTGACTTTC. Translated: CAWTASGSGANVLTF.

CDR3 DNA: TGTGCCAGCAGCTCAACCAAGCCTACAGGGGCGCGGGGCGAGCAGTACTTC. This codes for CASSSTKPTGARGEQYF. V is TRBV11-2 and J is TRBJ2-7; D is possibly TRBD1 (7 bases). The CDR3 sequence is 17 residues long. Germline-derived CDR1 and CDR2 are SGHAT and FQNNGV. V was cut by 4 bases and J by 6 bases, with 25 bases left in between.

The chain recombines TRBV7-2 with TRBJ1-3; D gene uncertain. The ends were cut back, 1 base at V and 4 bases at J, with 5 bases in the middle. Germline V CDR1 and CDR2: SGHTA, FQGNSA. This CDR3 is 13 amino acids long. The DNA of the CDR3 is TGTGCCAGCAGCTTAGGAAGAGGAAACACCATATATTTT. This translates into CASSLGRGNTIYF.

Comment on this clone: Other DNA sequences in the same sample also yield this CDR3. The chain has TRBV7-9 and TRBJ1-1; D unresolved. Germline values: CDR1 SEHNR, CDR2 FQNEAQ (reference sequence). This CDR3 has 12 amino acids. V dropped 1 base and J dropped 5 bases, with 5 bases sitting between them. The CDR3 DNA is TGTGCCAGCAGCTTAGGGGTGACTGAAGCTTTCTTT. Its translation is CASSLGVTEAFF.

The J gene is TRBJ2-3, the V gene TRBV7-2, with TRBD2 as a possible D gene (5 bases). Germline V lookup: CDR1 SGHTA, CDR2 FQGNSA. This CDR3 comprises 14 residues. The germline V and J ends were trimmed by 5 bases and 4 bases, with 13 bases remaining between them. The CDR3 loop is CASSPVAIPDTQYF. CDR3 DNA: TGTGCCAGCAGCCCTGTAGCGATCCCAGATACGCAGTATTTT.

About this clone: Other DNA sequences in this specimen translate into the identical CDR3. The V gene is TRBV2, the J gene TRBJ1-2; 7 bases match TRBD1. V trimming: 4 bases; J trimming: 5 bases; junction bases outside the gene matches: 1. Germline loops: CDR1 SNHLY, CDR2 FYNNEI. This CDR3 has 12 amino acids. For the CDR3, the DNA is TGTGCCAGCAGTGGACAGGGTTATGGCTACACCTTC. Its protein is CASSGQGYGYTF.

The count of this clone is one. The J gene is TRBJ2-1, the V gene TRBV12-5, with D uncertain. Germline CDR1 reads LGHNT; CDR2 reads FRNRAP. CDR3 length equals 13 residues. V lost 7 bases and J lost 4, with 11 bases in between. The CDR3 loop reads CASASGLYNEQFF. CDR3 nucleotides: TGTGCTAGTGCCTCCGGGCTGTACAATGAGCAGTTCTTC.

This clone was seen only once. The CDR3 nucleotides are TGTGCCAGCAGTGAAGCGACTCTCGAGCAGTACTTC. This codes for CASSEATLEQYF. The chain couples TRBV6-1 to TRBJ2-7; the D is unclear. The CDR3 extends over 12 amino acids. V was pared by 0 bases and J by 6 bases, with 6 bases between. Germline values: CDR1 MNHNS, CDR2 SASEGT.

This rearrangement joins TRBV15 to TRBJ1-1, with no clear D. In germline, CDR1 is LNHNV, CDR2 YYDKDF (reference sequence). Trimming removed 0 bases at V and 5 bases at J, with 10 bases between. The length of the CDR3 is 14 residues. CDR3 residues: CATSRETPGTEAFF. Written as DNA, the CDR3 is TGTGCCACCAGCAGAGAAACACCGGGGACTGAAGCTTTCTTT.

This chain links TRBV10-3 with TRBJ2-7, with TRBD2 as a possible D gene (5 bases). V was clipped by 8 bases and J by 4 bases, with 24 bases between them. There are 16 residues in the CDR3. Germline values: CDR1 ENHRY, CDR2 SYGVKD. The CDR3: CAISSRGEGEPYEQYF. DNA of the CDR3: TGTGCCATCTCCTCTCGAGGTGAGGGAGAGCCTTACGAGCAGTACTTC.

V is TRBV12-3 or TRBV12-4 and J is TRBJ1-1; no clear D gene. V was clipped by 7 bases and J by 5 bases, with 11 bases between them. The length of the CDR3 is 12 residues. CDR3 coding DNA: TGTGCCAGCACCTTCGTTGGGACTGAAGCTTTCTTT. Amino acids: CASTFVGTEAFF.